Sequencing of this T cell receptor (beta chain) was carried out in a study of T cell responses to AZD1222 COVID-19 vaccine. Study results and limitations: Within unmutated variant regions lay the reported targets of nearly half of spike-specific TCRs. Clonal diversity was possibly underestimated, and the donors were mostly white British, with more females. Every sample of the repertoires postdated the peak T cell response.

Second doses that came at about 4 or about 12 weeks were put together. Profiled with immunoSEQ multiplex PCR; TCRdb holds only in-frame clones, not every one. The table lists roughly 140,000 clones, 70% to 90% of them singletons, with more than 3% in the top ten. This clone has only a few counts. The target antigen is unknown. Germline V gene lookup returns CDR1 MDHEN and CDR2 SYDVKM. The ends lost 10 bases at V and 2 bases at J; junction bases unmatched: 8. This CDR3 is 14 amino acids long. The starting material was peripheral blood, obtained 28 days after the second AZD1222 dose. The J gene is TRBJ2-1, the V gene TRBV28; 7 bases line up with TRBD2. The sequence was collected from an adult who received the AZD1222 COVID-19 vaccine. CDR3 loop: CATTPAGAYNEQFF. For the CDR3, the DNA is TGTGCCACTACACCCGCGGGGGCCTACAATGAGCAGTTCTTC.